Below are 27 T cell receptor beta chains sequenced from a single sample in a study of blood T cell repertoires in COVID-19. Measured with immunoSEQ multiplex PCR; TCRdb has only the in-frame clones, and not every one. This sample yields 100,000 to 130,000 clones, of which 71% are seen a single time; 1.5% to 2% belongs to the top ten. Source material: peripheral blood. These receptor sequences come from a woman in her forties with acute or convalescent COVID-19.

The rearrangement links TRBV11-2 to TRBJ2-1; TRBD2 matches at 10 bases. Per germline, CDR1 SGHAT and CDR2 FQNNGV. The V and J ends lost 6 bases and 6 bases, in that order; junction bases with no gene match: 14. This CDR3 has 17 residues. CDR3 coding DNA: TGTGCCAGCAGATTAACCCATCTAGCGGGGGAAATCAATGAGCAGTTCTTC. This gives the protein CASRLTHLAGEINEQFF.

This clone has only one observation. The CDR3 loop is CASSSWGGHNSPLHF. CDR3 sequence (DNA): TGTGCCAGCAGCTCCTGGGGGGGGCACAATTCACCCCTCCACTTT. The genes are TRBV7-2 and TRBJ1-6; maybe TRBD1 (6 bases). The CDR3 loop spans 15 amino acids. In germline, CDR1 is SGHTA, CDR2 FQGNSA. Trimming pared 4 bases from V and 7 bases from J, leaving 14 bases between.

Ten or more counts support this clone. The rearrangement joins TRBV18 to TRBJ2-2, with D hard to call. CDR1 is KGHSH, CDR2 LQKENI, per germline. The CDR3 is 15 amino acids. Trimming cost V 1 base and J 1 base, with 7 bases left between them. The CDR3 bases are TGTGCCAGCTCACCACGGAGAGAGAACACCGGGGAGCTGTTTTTT. Translation: CASSPRRENTGELFF.

This clone was detected only once. The rearrangement uses TRBV3-1 (or the pseudogene TRBV3-2) and TRBJ1-1; D is unclear. V lost 4 bases and J lost 10, with 13 bases in between. The CDR3 is 12 residues long. The V gene's germline CDR1 is LGHDT and CDR2 YNNKEL (reference sequence). The CDR3 DNA reads TGTGCCAGCAGCCCAACCGGGAAGCGAGCTTTCTTT. Protein product: CASSPTGKRAFF.

This clone was detected a few times. The genes are TRBV5-1 and TRBJ1-2; 9 bases are a match to TRBD1. The CDR3 has 15 residues. Per the germline V gene, CDR1 is SGHRS and CDR2 is YFSETQ. V trimming: 0 bases; J trimming: 6 bases; junction bases outside the gene matches: 6. CDR3 in DNA: TGCGCCAGCAGCTTGGAGGGGACAGGGATTAATGGCTACACCTTC. Translating gives CASSLEGTGINGYTF.

This clone has more than one count but fewer than ten. The chain joins TRBV4-1 to TRBJ1-2; 9 positions match TRBD1. The CDR3 length is 16 residues. Per germline, CDR1 MGHRA and CDR2 YSYEKL. The ends lost 2 bases at V and 4 bases at J; junction bases unmatched: 8. CDR3 sequence (DNA): TGCGCCAGCAGCCAATGGACAGGGGAGGGGGCCTATGGCTACACCTTC. Encoded protein: CASSQWTGEGAYGYTF.

There are a few counts of this clone. The rearrangement links TRBV5-1 to TRBJ1-6, with D perhaps matching TRBD1 (5 bases). Germline lookup yields CDR1 SGHRS and CDR2 YFSETQ. Trimming stripped 0 bases from V and 7 bases from J, with 11 bases between. The CDR3 runs to 15 residues. The CDR3 region is CASSLAQGGNSPLHF. The CDR3 coding sequence is TGCGCCAGCAGCTTGGCCCAGGGAGGGAATTCACCCCTCCACTTT.

The rearrangement joins TRBV11-1 to TRBJ2-7; TRBD1 aligns across 8 bases. With 1 base clipped from V and 4 bases from J, the junction kept 3 bases outside the gene matches. This CDR3 is built from 14 residues. Germline V gives CDR1 SGHAT, CDR2 FQDESV (reference sequence). The CDR3, as DNA: TGTGCCAGCAGCTTAGGGACAGGGACGTACGAGCAGTACTTC. This sequence encodes CASSLGTGTYEQYF.

In its sample, this clone was seen a few times. CDR3 region: CASSKGTGPHEKLFF. In DNA, the CDR3 is TGTGCCAGCAGCAAGGGGACAGGGCCACATGAAAAACTGTTTTTT. The chain links TRBV7-9 to TRBJ1-4; the match to TRBD1 covers 9 bases. Germline V gene lookup returns CDR1 SEHNR and CDR2 FQNEAQ (reference sequence). J was trimmed by 6 bases and V by 5 bases; bases with no gene match: 7. The CDR3 spans 15 residues.

This clone showed up just a few times. The chain recombines TRBV29-1 with TRBJ1-3; D is unclear. V shed 7 bases and J shed 0 bases, with 10 bases lying between them. CDR1 and CDR2 (germline): SQVTM, ANQGSEA. This CDR3 is 13 amino acids long. CDR3 residues: CSAASLSGNTIYF. The CDR3 region has the DNA TGCAGCGCCGCGTCGCTCTCTGGAAACACCATATATTTT.

The chain couples TRBV7-2 to TRBJ2-5; D not certain. The CDR3 contains 15 residues. The germline V gene has CDR1 SGHTA and CDR2 FQGNSA. The V end was cut by 5 bases, the J end by 0 bases, with 13 bases between. This chain's CDR3 is CASSLRHRYQETQYF. The CDR3 region has the DNA TGTGCCAGCAGCCTCCGACACAGATACCAAGAGACCCAGTACTTC.

This chain joins TRBV3-1 (or the pseudogene TRBV3-2) and TRBJ2-6, with a tentative D call TRBD2 (5 bases). This CDR3 is 15 amino acids long. Germline CDR1 reads LGHDT; CDR2 reads YNNKEL (reference sequence). The V gene lost 5 bases and the J gene lost 2 bases, with 10 bases spanning the gap. CDR3: CASSVSVPGANVLTF. CDR3 coding DNA: TGTGCCAGCAGCGTTAGCGTGCCTGGGGCCAACGTCCTGACTTTC.

This chain uses TRBV12-3 or TRBV12-4 with TRBJ2-3, with a possible D match to TRBD1 (5 bases). The CDR3 totals 12 residues. With 5 bases removed from V and 4 bases from J, the gap between germline ends came to 7 bases. The CDR3 here is CASSATADTQYF. CDR3 DNA: TGTGCCAGCAGTGCGACAGCAGATACGCAGTATTTT.

The chain has TRBV5-1 and TRBJ2-5; 14 bases agree with TRBD2. Trimming at V came to 4 bases and at J to 2 bases, leaving 7 bases not matched to a gene. The V gene's germline CDR1 is SGHRS and CDR2 YFSETQ. The CDR3 is 17 amino acids. CDR3 nucleotide sequence: TGCGCCAGCAGCCCCGGACTAGCGGGGGGTCCACAAGAGACCCAGTACTTC. This codes for CASSPGLAGGPQETQYF.

The chain combines TRBV3-1 (or the pseudogene TRBV3-2) with TRBJ2-3, with D tentatively TRBD1 (5 bases). The V gene lost 4 bases and the J gene lost 0 bases, with 11 bases spanning the gap. The length of the CDR3 is 15 residues. Per the germline V gene, CDR1 is LGHDT and CDR2 is YNNKEL (reference sequence). The CDR3 spells CASSPGIVSTDTQYF. The CDR3 DNA reads TGTGCCAGCAGCCCAGGGATTGTGAGCACAGATACGCAGTATTTT.

The chain employs TRBV6-6 and TRBJ1-1; D gene ambiguous. The V end lost 2 bases, the J end lost 6 bases, and 10 bases lay between the germline ends. CDR1 is MNHNY and CDR2 is SVGAGI in the germline V gene (reference sequence). This CDR3 is built from 13 residues. CDR3 sequence reads: CASSYPGVPEAFF. CDR3 nucleotides: TGTGCCAGCAGTTACCCGGGAGTCCCTGAAGCTTTCTTT.

The chain joins TRBV2 to TRBJ1-1; TRBD1 might be the D (6 bases). Germline V lookup: CDR1 SNHLY, CDR2 FYNNEI. V was pared by 5 bases and J by 4 bases, with 23 bases between. This CDR3 has 17 amino acids. In DNA form, the CDR3 reads TGTGCCAGCAGTCGATTCTTACAGGGAGGGGGGAGCACTGAAGCTTTCTTT. Translating it yields CASSRFLQGGGSTEAFF.

This clone was observed at least ten times. Other nucleotide sequences from this sample produce the same CDR3. This chain connects TRBV3-1 (or the pseudogene TRBV3-2) to TRBJ2-7, with D perhaps matching TRBD2 (5 bases). In germline, CDR1 is LGHDT, CDR2 YNNKEL (reference sequence). The CDR3 length is 13 residues. Trimming took 3 bases from V and 6 from J, leaving 12 bases between them. The CDR3 loop reads CASSHGPGGEQYF. DNA of the CDR3: TGTGCCAGCAGCCACGGCCCCGGAGGCGAGCAGTACTTC.

The V and J genes are TRBV11-1 and TRBJ2-7; 7 bases agree with TRBD1. The germline V gene has CDR1 SGHAT and CDR2 FQDESV (reference sequence). J lost 3 bases, V lost 5 bases, and 7 bases had no gene match. The CDR3 consists of 14 residues. The CDR3 region is CASSPRDSLYEQYF. DNA for the CDR3: TGTGCCAGCAGCCCACGGGACAGCCTCTACGAGCAGTACTTC.

The chain employs TRBV5-1 and TRBJ2-1; TRBD2 matches at 14 bases. The germline CDR1 and CDR2 sequences are SGHRS and YFSETQ. This CDR3 is 18 amino acids long. The V and J ends lost 4 bases and 1 base, in that order; junction bases with no gene match: 7. The CDR3 reads CASSKGRTSGGSYNEQFF. The CDR3, as DNA: TGCGCCAGCAGCAAGGGCCGGACTAGCGGGGGGTCCTACAATGAGCAGTTCTTC.

V usage is TRBV2 and J usage is TRBJ1-5; 8 bases line up with TRBD1. The trim removed 6 bases at V and 5 bases at J, leaving 3 bases unmatched. Looked up from germline, CDR1 is SNHLY and CDR2 is FYNNEI. The CDR3 consists of 13 residues. The CDR3 nucleotides read TGTGCCAGCAGGGGGACAGGAGATCAGCCCCAGCATTTT. Its protein product is CASRGTGDQPQHF.

The rearrangement joins TRBV29-1 to TRBJ2-5, with D uncertain. The CDR3 has 12 residues. Trimming took off 4 bases at V and 2 bases at J, with 8 bases between the two ends. Per germline, CDR1 SQVTM and CDR2 ANQGSEA. The CDR3 region is CSVVGLQETQYF. The DNA for the CDR3 is TGCAGCGTTGTGGGCTTACAAGAGACCCAGTACTTC.

The V and J genes are TRBV7-2 and TRBJ2-1; TRBD2 matches 9 bases. Trimming took 5 bases from V and 7 from J; bases not matched to a gene: 9. This CDR3 is built from 15 residues. The germline gives CDR1 SGHTA, CDR2 FQGNSA. This CDR3 is CASSKRVAGGNEQFF. The DNA for the CDR3 is TGTGCCAGCAGCAAGAGAGTGGCGGGGGGGAATGAGCAGTTCTTC.

CDR3 DNA sequence: TGTGCCAGCAGCCTAGGGACTAGCGGGGGTTTGGGAGAGACCCAGTACTTC. As protein: CASSLGTSGGLGETQYF. The chain employs TRBV7-7 and TRBJ2-5; 14 nucleotides match TRBD2. The CDR3 length is 17 residues. V dropped 5 bases and J dropped 4; count of bases not matched to a gene: 9. From germline, CDR1 is SSHAT and CDR2 FNYEAQ (reference sequence).

The chain combines TRBV6-5 with TRBJ2-5, with D possibly matching TRBD1 (6 bases). Germline V gives CDR1 MNHEY, CDR2 SVGAGI. The CDR3 is made up of 13 amino acids. With 5 bases removed from V and 3 bases from J, the gap between germline ends came to 10 bases. CDR3 in DNA: TGTGCCAGCAGTCCGTGGACAGAAGAGACCCAGTACTTC. This encodes CASSPWTEETQYF.

CDR3 coding DNA: TGTGCCAGCAGTAGGACAGGGAACACCGGGGAGCTGTTTTTT. Its protein is CASSRTGNTGELFF. The V gene is TRBV27, the J gene TRBJ2-2; 7 bases map to TRBD1. The trim removed 5 bases at V and 1 base at J, leaving 1 base unmatched. The CDR3 extends over 14 amino acids. CDR1 and CDR2 from the germline V gene are MNHEY and SMNVEV (reference sequence).

This rearrangement joins TRBV28 to TRBJ2-7; no clear D. The CDR3 has 12 amino acids. Germline loops: CDR1 MDHEN, CDR2 SYDVKM. V lost 3 bases and J 0 bases, leaving 3 bases between the germline ends. In DNA, the CDR3 is TGTGCCAGCAGTTTTAGCTCCTACGAGCAGTACTTC. This codes for CASSFSSYEQYF.